This T cell receptor (beta chain) was captured in a study of vaccination and CD4 T cells after COVID-19 (dated by TCRdb to between 2021 and 2024). Regarding the research as a whole: In the convalescent cohort there were six males and four females, among whom were two Hispanic individuals, seven Caucasians, two Asians and one multiracial person. Post-vaccine blood samples were obtained a median of around 67 days after the second vaccine dose, with a range of roughly 14 to 241 days. Each participant got two doses of either the Pfizer-BioNTech BNT162b2 vaccine (n=8) or the Moderna mRNA-1273 vaccine (n=2). Control cultures received a CEFX viral epitope pool as the positive control, an HIV-1 Nef peptide pool as the negative control, or no peptide. Post-COVID blood samples from convalescent patients were collected a median of 101 days after diagnosis, with a range of roughly 35 to 180 days. The cultures were stimulated with overlapping spike peptide pools from SARS-CoV-2 and from the common cold coronaviruses HCoV-NL63, HCoV-OC43 and HCoV-229E. In 10 COVID-19 convalescent patients and a handful of infection-naive healthy vaccine recipients, the spike-specific CD4+ TCR repertoire before mRNA vaccination was compared with the repertoire after mRNA vaccination.

Receptor libraries were prepared by PCR. At the Johns Hopkins FTIC core, DNA from the cultured CD4+ T cells underwent TCR sequencing with the Oncomine TCR Beta short-read assay. The QIAamp micro DNA kit was used to extract genomic DNA from the cultured CD4+ T cells. Oncomine TCR Beta libraries made from cultured CD4+ T cells were pooled using unique dual indexes and sequenced on an Illumina iSeq 100. The original methods were these. Non-productive sequences were filtered out, and CDR3s that did not start with C, did not end with F or W, or were shorter than 7 amino acids were discarded. The MANAFEST web application was used to identify antigen-specific clonotypes by comparing peptide-stimulated wells against reference wells and other culture wells. Positive clones required FDR below 0.05, an odds ratio above 5, and productive frequency above 0.1% in at least two of three replicate wells. Clonotypes that were significantly expanded in both SARS-CoV-2 spike wells and at least one common cold coronavirus spike condition were defined as cross-reactive. Using R version 3.6.1, CDR3 homology was evaluated through Levenshtein distances (stringdist) along with unrooted phylogenetic trees (ape). In TCRdb, the public reads were trimmed at Q25 with fastp and aligned with MiXCR, with productive beta chains retained. Each record represents a unique CDR3 protein, reported with the most common genes and DNA among its rows. TCRdb assigned the V and J calls; the authors' analysis was not used. This sample is represented by under 20,000 distinct CDR3 sequences; around 40% of them were singletons. The ten biggest clones cover around 27% of the sample.

Including the terminal cysteine and phenylalanine, the CDR3 comprises 15 residues. Left in the record is the CDR3 DNA by itself, 45 bases read in frame from the first base. For this chain, trimming is 1 base at the V end and 9 bases at the J end, and the number of junction bases without a gene match is 7. CDR1 and CDR2 (LNHDA, SQIVND) derive from the germline V gene (reference sequence). On this clonotype itself: This receptor's antigen is unknown. No clone much larger than this one lies a single base away; base qualities are absent.

This specimen's treatment or condition label, per the study, means: roughly 10-day PBMC culture with coronavirus spike peptide pools or control peptides (ViraFEST assay). To expand antigen-specific T cells with peptide pools and then pick out the expanded clonotypes through TCR sequencing, the study relied on the ViraFEST assay. Negative nucleocapsid antibody tests before and after vaccination confirmed that the healthy vaccine recipients had no prior SARS-CoV-2 infection. PBMCs were cultured at about 2 million per well in IMDM supplemented with approximately 5.3% human AB serum and around 10 IU/ml IL-2, with roughly 9.5 ug/ml peptide pools added. Half of the culture medium was replaced with fresh IL-2-containing medium on days 3 and 7. After about 11 days of culture, CD4+ T cells were isolated by negative selection using the EasySep CD4+ T cell isolation kit. PBMCs were separated from whole blood using Ficoll-Paque Plus gradient centrifugation and then either used fresh or cryopreserved at -140C. Culture conditions were generally each tested in triplicate wells.

The investigation overall reported the following: An increase in the median number of SARS-CoV-2-reactive clonotypes from some 20 after infection to about 39 after vaccination was observed, but the change was not found to be significant. Among the post-vaccine SARS-CoV-2-reactive clones in convalescent patients, a median about 86% showed up only after vaccination, which suggests vaccine-specific priming. The number of convalescent patients in the study was relatively small, and the study did not examine early timepoints following natural infection. Of the vaccine-specific clones in convalescent patients, 304 of 307, or nearly all, reacted only to SARS-CoV-2 spike and did not cross-react with common cold coronaviruses.

The V and J segments used are TRBV19 and TRBJ2-1; TRBD1 fits 9 bases in the junction. Sequencing was performed on CD4+ T cells from blood, cultured in vitro, taken before SARS-CoV-2 vaccination. The receptor was derived from a human donor who received a COVID-19 vaccine. The sequenced DNA is TGTGCCAGTAGTATAGCGAGACAGGGGGTCGGTGAGCAGTTCTTC. Translated, this is CASSIARQGVGEQFF.